This T cell receptor beta chain was recorded in a study of human T cells and chemical hapten exposure. Study overall: In the sensitization step, 2% DPC was placed on approximately 2 cm by approximately 2 cm of upper inner arm skin. Readings were taken at 6 days from patch tests that had applied 0.01% DPC to the upper back.

About this clonotype: What it binds is not known.

The germline V and J ends were trimmed by 5 bases and 6 bases, with 17 bases remaining between them. CDR1 is SGHTA, CDR2 FQGNSA, per germline. The CDR3 extends over 15 amino acids. The time point denotes: patch test 1, 2 weeks after DPC sensitization. The treatment denotes: therapeutic diphenylcyclopropenone sensitization with weekly scalp DPC. Those who donated were patients with alopecia, 18 to 70 years of age, and suitable for DPC. A single record per CDR3 protein comes from TCRdb applying MiXCR to the RACE reads. The profile shows about 49,000 distinct CDR3 sequences, 9.3% of them singletons. Overall study findings and caveats: Relative to controls, expanded TCRs formed significantly more large CDR3 similarity clusters.

The chain is built from TRBV7-2 and TRBJ2-1, with D tentatively TRBD1 or TRBD2 (5 bases each). This specimen consisted of whole blood, obtained in connection with sensitization to the hapten diphenylcyclopropenone (DPC). The TCR originated in a woman aged 50 to 60 with alopecia areata. Some clones in this sample may be carry-over from other donors' samples. Written as DNA, the CDR3 is TGTGCCAGCAGCCCCCGGGACCTCCGGGGCAATGAGCAGTTCTTC. Amino acid sequence: CASSPRDLRGNEQFF.